The next 30 T cell receptor beta chains were all read from a single sample in a study of T cell repertoires in cytomegalovirus infection. TCRdb re-analysed the reads in MiXCR, keeping a single row per CDR3 protein. The sample contains about 680,000 distinct CDR3 sequences, approximately 25% of which appear only once. The sequencing input was CD8+ T cells from PBMCs. The receptors stem from a human donor in good health (CMV status not recorded). Some clones in this sample may be carry-over from other donors' samples.

This clonotype was seen a handful of times. This chain connects TRBV6-5 to TRBJ2-5, with D hard to call. Germline V gene data show CDR1 as MNHEY and CDR2 as SVGAGI. V shed 0 bases and J shed 4 bases, with 12 bases lying between them. This CDR3 region has 15 residues. CDR3 DNA sequence: TGTGCCAGCAGTTACTCGGGAAAATGGGGAGAGACCCAGTACTTC. Protein sequence: CASSYSGKWGETQYF.

This clonotype has at least ten counts. This sequence joins TRBV7-8 and TRBJ2-3; 14 bases line up with TRBD2. V dropped 4 bases and J dropped 4; count of bases not matched to a gene: 4. Germline values: CDR1 SGHVS, CDR2 FQNEAQ. The CDR3 runs to 16 residues. The CDR3 loop reads CASSWETSGGADTQYF. DNA of the CDR3: TGTGCCAGCAGCTGGGAGACTAGCGGGGGGGCAGATACGCAGTATTTT. The complete variable domain, with remaining parts taken from reference TRBV7-8 and TRBJ2-3, reads GAGVSQSPRYKVAKRGQDVALRCDPISGHVSLFWYQQALGQGPEFLTYFQNEAQLDKSGLPSDRFFAERPEGSVSTLKIQRTQQEDSAVYLCASSWETSGGADTQYFGPGTRLTVL.

The chain uses TRBV19 and TRBJ1-2; no clear D gene. Trimming removed 6 bases from V and 8 bases from J, with 13 bases in between. CDR3 length: 12 residues. The germline gives CDR1 LNHDA, CDR2 SQIVND (reference sequence). The CDR3 DNA is TGTGCCAGTAGCCGTACCAATAAGGGCTACACCTTC. It specifies CASSRTNKGYTF.

The table lists this clonotype with many counts. V gene TRBV20-1 combines with J gene TRBJ2-1; 7 bases map to TRBD1. The CDR3 has 13 amino acids. Germline CDR1 is DFQATT and CDR2 is SNEGSKA (reference sequence). V lost 4 bases, J lost 6 bases, and 6 bases stayed unmatched. CDR3 DNA sequence: TGCAGTGCTATGACAGGGTTGCCCAATGAGCAGTTCTTC. Encoded protein: CSAMTGLPNEQFF.

V and J are TRBV9 and TRBJ2-1, with TRBD2 identical over 7 bases. Germline CDR1 and CDR2: SGDLS and YYNGEE. After removal of 4 bases from V and 0 bases from J, the junction contained 7 bases not matched to a gene. The length of the CDR3 is 16 residues. The CDR3 DNA is TGTGCCAGCAGCCCCCCGGGAGGTCGCTCCTACAATGAGCAGTTCTTC. Its protein is CASSPPGGRSYNEQFF.

This clonotype was counted many times. The chain combines TRBV7-2 with TRBJ2-2; the match to TRBD1 covers 8 bases. Germline V gives CDR1 SGHTA, CDR2 FQGNSA. This CDR3 contains 16 residues. The junction had 7 bases not matched to a gene; V was cut back by 0 bases and J by 7 bases. DNA for the CDR3: TGTGCCAGCAGCTTAGCTCCCGGACAGGGTGGCGGGGAGCTGTTTTTT. Translating gives CASSLAPGQGGGELFF.

Of note for this clonotype: This could be a read error, since a much larger clone is one nucleotide away. The V and J genes are TRBV4-1 and TRBJ2-3; the match to TRBD2 covers 9 bases. Germline CDR1 is MGHRA and CDR2 is YSYEKL. The CDR3 extends over 16 amino acids. CDR3 DNA: TGTGCCAGCAACCAAGATCACGGTAGCGGGGGAGATACGCAGTATTTT. This encodes CASNQDHGSGGDTQYF.

Ten or more counts support this clonotype. This chain uses TRBV6-2 or TRBV6-3 with TRBJ1-5, with D unclear. V was cut by 2 bases and J by 0 bases, with 11 bases left in between. The germline CDR1 and CDR2 sequences are MNHEY and SVGEGT. The CDR3 is made up of 16 amino acids. The CDR3 DNA follows: TGTGCCAGCAGTTACGTCGGGATTTATAGCAATCAGCCCCAGCATTTT. Protein product: CASSYVGIYSNQPQHF.

This clonotype occurred once. A read error is possible here, since a much larger clone lies one base away. This chain uses TRBV6-8 with TRBJ2-2; 7 nucleotides agree with TRBD1. Per the germline V gene, CDR1 is MNHGY and CDR2 is SAAAGT. With 10 bases clipped from V and 0 bases from J, the junction kept 8 bases outside the gene matches. This CDR3 comprises 15 residues. This chain's CDR3 is CANRPTGSNTGELFF. The CDR3 DNA reads TGTGCCAACAGACCGACAGGGTCGAACACCGGGGAGCTGTTTTTT.

This clonotype has ten or more counts. The chain carries TRBV6-1 and TRBJ2-7; possibly TRBD2 for D (6 bases). The CDR3 length is 15 residues. Germline-derived CDR1 and CDR2 are MNHNS and SASEGT. V was cut by 5 bases and J by 3 bases, with 17 bases left in between. CDR3 DNA sequence: TGTGCCAGCAGTTTCGCTCCGGGACTTGACTACGAGCAGTACGTC. This codes for CASSFAPGLDYEQYV.

The V gene is TRBV14, the J gene TRBJ2-7; no definite D call. The CDR3 loop spans 16 amino acids. CDR1 is SGHDN, CDR2 FVKESK, per germline. Trimming shortened V by 1 base and J by 3 bases, and 16 bases separated the two germline ends. CDR3 sequence: CASSQGPEQRLYEQYF. CDR3 nucleotide sequence: TGTGCCAGCAGCCAAGGGCCGGAACAACGTCTCTACGAGCAGTACTTC.

The chain links TRBV12-3 or TRBV12-4 to TRBJ1-1; no clear D. V was shortened by 10 bases and J by 1 base, with 7 bases between the two germline ends. This CDR3 has 11 residues. The CDR3 nucleotides read TGTGCCATCCCCGGGAACACTGAAGCTTTCTTT. Translating gives CAIPGNTEAFF.

The V gene is TRBV20-1, the J gene TRBJ2-7; TRBD2 matches at 7 bases. In germline, CDR1 is DFQATT, CDR2 SNEGSKA (reference sequence). Trimming removed 4 bases from V and 4 bases from J; junction bases left unmatched: 7. This CDR3 region has 13 residues. The DNA for the CDR3 is TGCAGTGCTACTCCGGGACTAAGTTACGAGCAGTACTTC. It codes for CSATPGLSYEQYF.

There are a few counts of this clonotype. The chain employs TRBV7-9 and TRBJ2-3, with 7 bases identical to TRBD1. The CDR3 extends over 16 amino acids. Germline V gene sequence: CDR1 SEHNR, CDR2 FQNEAQ (reference sequence). Trimming took 5 bases from V and 0 from J; bases not matched to a gene: 8. The CDR3 reads CASSPRTGESTDTQYF. Here the CDR3 DNA reads TGTGCCAGCAGCCCTAGGACAGGCGAAAGCACAGATACGCAGTATTTT.

This clonotype was detected only a few times. The chain links TRBV7-9 to TRBJ2-5; TRBD2 matches 10 bases. This CDR3 is 18 amino acids long. V shed 2 bases, J shed 2 bases, and the junction held 11 bases outside the gene matches. The V gene's germline CDR1 is SEHNR and CDR2 FQNEAQ (reference sequence). The CDR3 DNA reads as TGTGCCAGCAGCTTACCAGTCAGCGGGGGGGGACTTCAAGAGACCCAGTACTTC. As protein: CASSLPVSGGGLQETQYF.

The gene calls are TRBV6-6 and TRBJ2-1; D gene uncertain. There are 13 residues in the CDR3. Germline lookup yields CDR1 MNHNY and CDR2 SVGAGI (reference sequence). V lost 0 bases, J lost 10 bases, and 10 bases lay in between. CDR3 sequence: CASSYSSSMEQFF. The CDR3 DNA reads TGTGCCAGCAGTTACTCGAGTAGTATGGAGCAGTTCTTC.

This clonotype was seen more than once but under ten times. CDR3 sequence (DNA): TGTGCCAGCAGTTATGAAGAGGGGGGAGGCACAGATACGCAGTATTTT. It specifies CASSYEEGGGTDTQYF. The chain combines TRBV6-5 with TRBJ2-3; D is perhaps TRBD1 or TRBD2 (6 bases each). Germline loops: CDR1 MNHEY, CDR2 SVGAGI. This CDR3 spans 16 amino acids. Trimming removed 3 bases from V and 1 base from J, with 14 bases in between.

This clonotype was observed many times. The V and J genes are TRBV6-5 and TRBJ2-1, with 10 bases matching TRBD1. The CDR3 has 13 residues. Germline CDR1 MNHEY, CDR2 SVGAGI. CDR3 DNA: TGTGTCGGACAGGGGGTGTCCTACAATGAGCAGTTCTTC. The encoded protein is CVGQGVSYNEQFF.

This clonotype has just a few counts. The chain is built from TRBV14 and TRBJ2-1; D perhaps matches TRBD1 (6 bases). Trimming took off 0 bases at V and 6 bases at J, with 6 bases between the two ends. The germline V gene has CDR1 SGHDN and CDR2 FVKESK. The CDR3 is 13 amino acids. The chain's CDR3 is CASSQEGGNEQFF. CDR3 sequence (DNA): TGTGCCAGCAGCCAAGAAGGGGGCAATGAGCAGTTCTTC.

This clonotype was recorded a few times. The chain joins TRBV20-1 to TRBJ2-1, with 12 positions matching TRBD2. Germline lookup yields CDR1 DFQATT and CDR2 SNEGSKA (reference sequence). The CDR3 totals 16 residues. V lost 1 base to trimming and J lost 7 bases; unmatched junction nucleotides: 8. CDR3 nucleotide sequence: TGCAGTGCTAGAGGTCTAGCGGGGGGGCGAGGTAATGAGCAGTTCTTC. This gives the protein CSARGLAGGRGNEQFF.

The V call is TRBV29-1, the J call TRBJ2-3, with D perhaps matching TRBD1 or TRBD2 (5 bases each). Trimming removed 0 bases at V and 6 bases at J, with 13 bases between. CDR3 length: 14 residues. Germline CDR1 and CDR2: SQVTM and ANQGSEA. CDR3 region: CSVEEPQGADTQYF. CDR3 DNA: TGCAGCGTTGAAGAACCGCAGGGAGCCGATACGCAGTATTTT.

The rearrangement joins TRBV28 to TRBJ2-3; 10 bases are a match to TRBD1. The CDR3 contains 15 residues. Germline values: CDR1 MDHEN, CDR2 SYDVKM. The trim removed 5 bases at V and 6 bases at J, leaving 8 bases unmatched. The CDR3 bases are TGTGCCAGCAGTACCGGGACAGGGGTCACCGATACGCAGTATTTT. Translation: CASSTGTGVTDTQYF.

This chain connects TRBV5-1 to TRBJ2-1, with a possible D match to TRBD2 (5 bases). CDR3 size: 16 residues. The V gene's germline CDR1 is SGHRS and CDR2 YFSETQ. V lost 4 bases and J lost 4, with 18 bases in between. DNA of the CDR3: TGCGCCAGCAGCAACGGACTGGGCGACCCGTACAATGAGCAGTTCTTC. Translated, it gives CASSNGLGDPYNEQFF.

V and J are TRBV2 and TRBJ2-1, with 9 bases identical to TRBD2. In germline, CDR1 is SNHLY, CDR2 FYNNEI. The CDR3 totals 19 residues. With V trimmed by 2 bases and J by 0 bases, 11 bases remained unmatched. The CDR3 bases are TGTGCCAGCAGTGAACTTGGCCTAGCGGGGCGTAGCTCCTACAATGAGCAGTTCTTC. Residues: CASSELGLAGRSSYNEQFF. The full variable domain, its missing parts supplied by reference TRBV2 and TRBJ2-1, is EPEVTQTPSHQVTQMGQEVILRCVPISNHLYFYWYRQILGQKVEFLVSFYNNEISEKSEIFDDQFSVERPDGSNFTLKIRSTKLEDSAMYFCASSELGLAGRSSYNEQFFGPGTRLTVL.

V gene TRBV7-6 combines with J gene TRBJ1-4, with D uncertain. This CDR3 spans 15 amino acids. Trimming took off 7 bases at V and 8 bases at J, with 20 bases between the two ends. Germline CDR1 and CDR2: SGHVS and FNYEAQ. Written as DNA, the CDR3 is TGTGCCAGCACCTCAGACGAAAGAGTATGGGAAAAACTGTTTTTT. It codes for CASTSDERVWEKLFF.

This clonotype showed up just a few times. J is TRBJ1-5 and V is TRBV6-2 or TRBV6-3; D unclear. CDR1 MNHEY and CDR2 SVGEGT come from the germline V gene. V dropped 3 bases and J dropped 4 bases, with 4 bases sitting between them. The CDR3 runs to 12 residues. In DNA, the CDR3 is TGTGCCAGCAGTTATGAGAATCAGCCCCAGCATTTT. This gives the protein CASSYENQPQHF.

This clonotype was observed a few times. The V call is TRBV2, the J call TRBJ2-3, with D tentatively TRBD1 (6 bases). V gave up 10 bases and J gave up 0 bases, with 17 bases separating them. The germline V gene has CDR1 SNHLY and CDR2 FYNNEI. The CDR3 contains 15 residues. The CDR3 sequence is CAIPGGQASTDTQYF. In DNA form, the CDR3 reads TGTGCCATCCCTGGGGGCCAGGCCAGCACAGATACGCAGTATTTT.

The table lists this clonotype with a few counts. The gene calls are TRBV20-1 and TRBJ2-7, with 8 nucleotides matching TRBD2. Germline V CDR1 and CDR2: DFQATT, SNEGSKA (reference sequence). The CDR3 extends over 15 amino acids. V lost 0 bases to trimming and J lost 2 bases; unmatched junction nucleotides: 6. The CDR3 sequence: CSARDFGGGPYEQYF. The DNA of the CDR3 is TGCAGTGCTAGAGATTTTGGCGGGGGGCCCTACGAGCAGTACTTC.

This clonotype was found many times. V and J are TRBV19 and TRBJ1-2; no clear D gene. The germline V gene encodes CDR1 LNHDA and CDR2 SQIVND (reference sequence). The CDR3 sequence is 11 residues long. V gave up 11 bases and J gave up 0 bases, with 7 bases separating them. CDR3 residues: CAGRTNYGYTF. The DNA of the CDR3 is TGTGCCGGAAGAACTAACTATGGCTACACCTTC.

This clonotype showed up many times. The genes are TRBV7-9 and TRBJ1-2; D unresolved. From germline, CDR1 is SEHNR and CDR2 FQNEAQ (reference sequence). This CDR3 is built from 13 residues. The ends were cut back, 6 bases at V and 1 base at J, with 9 bases in the middle. In nucleotides, the CDR3 is TGTGCCAGCAGATCACTGGATAACTATGGCTACACCTTC. Its protein is CASRSLDNYGYTF. Variable domain in full (rest from reference TRBV7-9 and TRBJ1-2): DTGVSQNPRHKITKRGQNVTFRCDPISEHNRLYWYRQTLGQGPEFLTYFQNEAQLEKSRLLSDRFSAERPKGSFSTLEIQRTEQGDSAMYLCASRSLDNYGYTFGSGTRLTVV.